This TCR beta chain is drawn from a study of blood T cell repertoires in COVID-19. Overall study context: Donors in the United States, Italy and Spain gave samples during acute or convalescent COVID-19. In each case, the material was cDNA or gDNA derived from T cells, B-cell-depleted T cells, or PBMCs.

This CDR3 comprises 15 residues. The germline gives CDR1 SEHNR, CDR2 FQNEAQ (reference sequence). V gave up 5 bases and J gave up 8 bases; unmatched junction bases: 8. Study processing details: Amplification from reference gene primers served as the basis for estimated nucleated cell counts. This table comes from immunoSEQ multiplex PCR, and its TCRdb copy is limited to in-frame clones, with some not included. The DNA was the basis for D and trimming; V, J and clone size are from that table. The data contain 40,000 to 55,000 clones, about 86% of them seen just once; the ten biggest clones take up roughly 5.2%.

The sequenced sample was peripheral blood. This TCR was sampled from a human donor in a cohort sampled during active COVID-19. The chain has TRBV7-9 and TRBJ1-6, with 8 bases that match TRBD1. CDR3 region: CASSPPGQAHSPLHF. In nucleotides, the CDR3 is TGTGCCAGCAGCCCCCCGGGACAGGCTCATTCACCCCTCCACTTT.